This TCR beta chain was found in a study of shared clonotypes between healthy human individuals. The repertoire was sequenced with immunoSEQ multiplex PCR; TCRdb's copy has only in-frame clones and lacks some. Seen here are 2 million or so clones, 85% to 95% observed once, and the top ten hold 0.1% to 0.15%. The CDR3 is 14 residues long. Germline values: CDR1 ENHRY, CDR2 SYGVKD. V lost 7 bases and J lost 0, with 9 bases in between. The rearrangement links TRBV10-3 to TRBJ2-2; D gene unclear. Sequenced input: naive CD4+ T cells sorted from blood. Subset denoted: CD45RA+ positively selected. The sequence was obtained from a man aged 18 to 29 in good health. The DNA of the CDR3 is TGTGCCATCACAGCGCAGACGAACACCGGGGAGCTGTTTTTT. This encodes CAITAQTNTGELFF.